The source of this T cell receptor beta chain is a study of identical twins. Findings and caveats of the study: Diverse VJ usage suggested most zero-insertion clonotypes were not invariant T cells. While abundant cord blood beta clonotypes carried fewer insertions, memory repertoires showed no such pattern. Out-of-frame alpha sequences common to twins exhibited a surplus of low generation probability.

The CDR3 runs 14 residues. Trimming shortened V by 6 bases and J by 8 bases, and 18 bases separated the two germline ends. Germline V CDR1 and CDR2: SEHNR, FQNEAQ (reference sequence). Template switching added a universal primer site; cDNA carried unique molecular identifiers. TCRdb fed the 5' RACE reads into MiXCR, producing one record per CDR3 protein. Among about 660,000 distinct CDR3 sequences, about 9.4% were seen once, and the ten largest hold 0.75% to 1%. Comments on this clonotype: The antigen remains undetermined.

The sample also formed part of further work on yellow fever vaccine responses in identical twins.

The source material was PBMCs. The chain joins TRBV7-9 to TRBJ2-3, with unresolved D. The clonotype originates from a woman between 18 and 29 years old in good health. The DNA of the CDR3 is TGTGCCAGCAGAGCTATACCCGGCCCGGCTACGCAGTATTTT. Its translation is CASRAIPGPATQYF.